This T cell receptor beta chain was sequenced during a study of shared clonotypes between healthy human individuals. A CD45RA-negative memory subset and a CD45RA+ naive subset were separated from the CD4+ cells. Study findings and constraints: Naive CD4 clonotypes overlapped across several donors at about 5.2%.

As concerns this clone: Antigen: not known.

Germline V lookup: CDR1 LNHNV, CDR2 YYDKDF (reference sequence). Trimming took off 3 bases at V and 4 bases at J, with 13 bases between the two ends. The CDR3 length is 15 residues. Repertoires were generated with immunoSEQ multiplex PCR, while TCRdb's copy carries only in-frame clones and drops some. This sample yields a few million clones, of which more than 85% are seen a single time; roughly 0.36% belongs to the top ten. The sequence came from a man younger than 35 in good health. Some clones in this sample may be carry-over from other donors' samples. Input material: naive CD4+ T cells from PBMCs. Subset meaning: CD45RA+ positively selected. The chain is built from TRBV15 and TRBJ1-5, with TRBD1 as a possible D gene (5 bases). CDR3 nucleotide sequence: TGTGCCACCAGCAGGGGGACCTACCCGAATCAGCCCCAGCATTTT. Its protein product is CATSRGTYPNQPQHF. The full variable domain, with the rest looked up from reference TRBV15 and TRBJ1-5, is DAMVIQNPRYQVTQFGKPVTLSCSQTLNHNVMYWYQQKSSQAPKLLFHYYDKDFNNEADTPDNFQSRRPNTSFCFLDIRSPGLGDTAMYLCATSRGTYPNQPQHFGDGTRLSIL.